This T cell receptor (beta chain) was sequenced in a study of beta chain features in type 1 diabetes. This CDR3 is built from 17 residues. V lost 0 bases and J lost 7; bases outside the gene matches: 9. Germline CDR1 and CDR2: WSHSY and SAAADI. Expressed TCRB transcripts were sequenced because the entire RNA isolate underwent reverse transcription. Data came from immunoSEQ multiplex PCR; TCRdb stores just in-frame clones and leaves some out. Found here are some 270,000 clones, 14% of them singletons; the top ten hold around 0.03%. The specimen was naive CD4+ T cells from blood. The chain combines TRBV10-2 with TRBJ1-2; 12 nucleotides match TRBD1. The source of this sequence is a woman aged 40 to 50 in good health. The CDR3 sequence: CASSESGTGGAEVGYTF. As DNA, the CDR3 is TGCGCCAGCAGTGAGTCGGGGACAGGGGGCGCGGAGGTTGGCTACACCTTC.